Listed below are T cell receptor beta chains from one sample, sequenced in a study of beta chain features in type 1 diabetes. Generated by immunoSEQ multiplex PCR, the TCRdb table keeps only in-frame clones and is missing some. This table has a few hundred thousand clones, around 12% appearing once. Input material: naive CD4+ T cells from blood. The receptors were gathered from a woman aged 18-35 years with type 1 diabetes. CDR3s include the opening cysteine and the closing phenylalanine or tryptophan.

v_call,j_call,cdr3_aa
TRBV10-3,TRBJ2-3,CAITRGRGDTDTQYF
TRBV10-3,TRBJ2-5,CAISERGTGVSETQYF
TRBV4-3,TRBJ2-7,CASSQDLPREQYF
TRBV4-3,TRBJ2-7,CASSQGLAGETEQYF
TRBV27,TRBJ1-5,CASSSRPRGHNQPQHF
TRBV12-5,TRBJ2-5,CASGYYVGTTKETQYF
TRBV6-5,TRBJ2-1,CASSYSPGTGDEQFF
TRBV19,TRBJ2-7,CASSMQGTTSYEQYF
TRBV2,TRBJ2-1,CASRKLAGGSNEQFF
TRBV13,TRBJ2-3,CASSTGDSPDTQYF
TRBV25-1,TRBJ2-7,CASSGQGYEQYF
TRBV18,TRBJ1-1,CASSPVTEAFF
TRBV5-4,TRBJ2-5,CASSATGTEEETQYF
TRBV15,TRBJ2-5,CATSSGQGWMETQYF
TRBV4-1,TRBJ2-2,CASSQDGGIGELFF
TRBV4-3,TRBJ2-3,CASSQDREGFTDTQYF
TRBV6-5,TRBJ2-3,CASSYSGTGPDTQYF
TRBV30,TRBJ1-1,CAWSGSGTVGTEAFF
TRBV5-4,TRBJ2-7,CASSWSGGGYEQYF
TRBV7-2,TRBJ2-7,CTSSLPATYEQYF
TRBV18,TRBJ2-5,CASSPTRGSETQYF
TRBV25-1,TRBJ2-7,CASSAVYEQYF
TRBV7-8,TRBJ2-3,CASSLDRILTDTQYF
TRBV27,TRBJ1-5,CASSSIRDRRSNQPQHF
TRBV5-4,TRBJ2-3,CASSSGSGITDTQYF
TRBV5-4,TRBJ2-1,CASSERTSGSFEQFF
TRBV7-9,TRBJ1-2,CASSLAETGYGYTF
TRBV6-6,TRBJ1-6,CASSSGWKNSPLHF
TRBV11-1,TRBJ2-7,CASSLGSGNEQYF
TRBV7-2,TRBJ1-1,CASSNGNKGVFSTEAFF
TRBV25-1,TRBJ1-2,CASSVTGWDYYGYTF
TRBV7-8,TRBJ1-6,CASSHDRDREGNSPLHF
TRBV4-3,TRBJ2-1,CASSQELGGGYFEQFF
TRBV2,TRBJ2-3,CASTTNADTQYF
TRBV29-1,TRBJ2-7,CSVVSGFPSYEQYF
TRBV15,TRBJ1-1,CATDGGGIKNTEAFF
TRBV7-8,TRBJ1-1,CASSQSWSRNTEAFF